The TCR beta chain described here comes from a study of T cells after yellow fever vaccination. On this clonotype itself: Its antigen is currently unknown.

V was shortened by 7 bases and J by 4 bases, with 11 bases between the two germline ends. Germline values: CDR1 LNHDA, CDR2 SQIVND (reference sequence). The CDR3 consists of 13 residues. The study, taken as a whole, reports: Abundant clonotypes from the bulk population could contaminate FACS-sorted repertoires. Re-detected after boosting: most primary clones, more than 95% of CD4 and 88% of CD8.

TCRdb reprocessed the 5' RACE reads with MiXCR, giving one entry per CDR3 protein. The sample carries 500,000 to 650,000 distinct CDR3 sequences, approximately 13% recorded once. Sequencing used PBMCs, obtained on the day of the yellow fever booster vaccination. This receptor was obtained from a man aged 25-45 years who received the YFV17D yellow fever vaccine. The chain employs TRBV19 and TRBJ1-5; D is unresolved. CDR3 DNA sequence: TGTGCCAGTACCCTGGTGGGGAATCAGCCCCAGCATTTT. Its protein product is CASTLVGNQPQHF.